Below are 3 T cell receptor beta chains sequenced from a single sample in a study of control samples from healthy donors and cancer patients. Here immunoSEQ multiplex PCR was the method, and the copy in TCRdb shows in-frame clones only, minus some. Here the sample spans approximately 88,000 clones, approximately 90% being singletons. The sequencing input was blood. These receptors were taken from a woman aged 25 to 39 in good health.

In its sample, this clone was seen a few times. J is TRBJ1-4 and V is TRBV18; a possible D gene is TRBD1 (5 bases). V was shortened by 3 bases and J by 4 bases, with 18 bases between the two germline ends. Germline V gives CDR1 KGHSH, CDR2 LQKENI. The CDR3 is 17 residues long. DNA for the CDR3: TGTGCCAGCTCACCCAAGAACTCAGGGCCGAATAATGAAAAACTGTTTTTT. This translates into CASSPKNSGPNNEKLFF. The variable domain in full, completed from reference TRBV18 and TRBJ1-4, reads NAGVMQNPRHLVRRRGQEARLRCSPMKGHSHVYWYRQLPEEGLKFMVYLQKENIIDESGMPKERFSAEFPKEGPSILRIQQVVRGDSAAYFCASSPKNSGPNNEKLFFGSGTQLSVL.

V usage is TRBV4-2 and J usage is TRBJ1-6; unclear D gene. The CDR3 totals 15 residues. V lost 4 bases, J lost 8 bases, and 15 bases lay in between. Germline V gene data show CDR1 as LGHNA and CDR2 as YNFKEQ. CDR3 sequence: CASSLTGSGDSPLHF. CDR3 bases: TGTGCCAGCAGCCTTACGGGGAGCGGGGATTCACCCCTCCACTTT.

V gene TRBV4-1 combines with J gene TRBJ1-6, with 8 positions matching TRBD1. CDR1 and CDR2 (germline): MGHRA, YSYEKL. The CDR3 spans 15 residues. With 3 bases clipped from V and 7 bases from J, the junction kept 5 bases outside the gene matches. This CDR3 reads CASSHQAGGNSPLHF. The CDR3 DNA is TGCGCCAGCAGCCACCAGGCAGGGGGCAATTCACCCCTCCACTTT.